The entry below gives a single T cell receptor beta chain sequence along with its context. The record originates from a study of shared T cell receptors in the human thymus. Profiling relied on immunoSEQ multiplex PCR, and the TCRdb table lists in-frame clones only, not all of them. The sample consists of 700,000 or so clones, approximately 85% of them appearing once. This same sample was also part of a study on human thymus T cells.

Input material: thymocytes. The TCR originated in a girl under three years old with a congenital heart defect.

DNA for the CDR3: TGTGCCAGCAGCCTGGCCGGGACAGGGAGGTCAGACTATGGCTACACCTTC. It translates to CASSLAGTGRSDYGYTF. V and J are TRBV21-1 and TRBJ1-2; the tabulated D call, TRBD1, remains unverified against the DNA. TRBV21-1 has pseudogene status. The CDR3 sequence is 17 residues long.